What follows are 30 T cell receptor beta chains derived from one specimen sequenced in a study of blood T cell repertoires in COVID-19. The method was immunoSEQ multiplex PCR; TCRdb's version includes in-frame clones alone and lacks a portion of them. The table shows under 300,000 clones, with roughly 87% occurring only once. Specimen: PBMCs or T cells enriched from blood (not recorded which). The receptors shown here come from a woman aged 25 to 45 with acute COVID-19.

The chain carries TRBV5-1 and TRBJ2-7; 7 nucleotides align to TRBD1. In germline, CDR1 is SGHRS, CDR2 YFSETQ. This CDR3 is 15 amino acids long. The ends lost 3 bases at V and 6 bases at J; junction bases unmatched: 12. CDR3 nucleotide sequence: TGCGCCAGCAGCTCCTCTGGACAGGCTTACGTCGAGCAGTACTTC. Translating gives CASSSSGQAYVEQYF.

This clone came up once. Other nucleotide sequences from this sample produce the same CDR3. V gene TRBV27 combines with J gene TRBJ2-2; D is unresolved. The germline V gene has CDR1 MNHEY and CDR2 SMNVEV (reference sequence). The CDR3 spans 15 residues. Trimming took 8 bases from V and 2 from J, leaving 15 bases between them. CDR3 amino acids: CASRTTGLNTGELFF. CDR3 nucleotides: TGTGCCAGCCGAACCACCGGGTTAAACACCGGGGAGCTGTTTTTT.

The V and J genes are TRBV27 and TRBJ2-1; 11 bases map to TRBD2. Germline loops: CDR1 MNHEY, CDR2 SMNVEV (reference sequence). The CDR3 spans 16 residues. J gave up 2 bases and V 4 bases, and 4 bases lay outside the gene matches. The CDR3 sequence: CASSSSGRTPYNEQFF. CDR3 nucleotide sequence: TGTGCCAGCAGTTCTAGCGGGAGGACCCCCTACAATGAGCAGTTCTTC.

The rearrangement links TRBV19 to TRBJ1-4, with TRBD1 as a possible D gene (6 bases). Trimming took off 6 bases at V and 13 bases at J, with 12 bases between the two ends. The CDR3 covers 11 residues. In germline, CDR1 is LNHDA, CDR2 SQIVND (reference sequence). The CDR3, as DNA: TGTGCCAGTAGGGGGGCCGTCCGACTGTTTTTT. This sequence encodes CASRGAVRLFF.

The CDR3 protein is CASRPAQQDGIGAFF. DNA for the CDR3: TGTGCCAGCCGTCCGGCCCAGCAGGACGGGATAGGAGCTTTCTTT. The rearrangement links TRBV19 to TRBJ1-1; D unclear. This CDR3 has 15 residues. Germline values: CDR1 LNHDA, CDR2 SQIVND (reference sequence). Trimming pared 9 bases from V and 10 bases from J, leaving 27 bases between.

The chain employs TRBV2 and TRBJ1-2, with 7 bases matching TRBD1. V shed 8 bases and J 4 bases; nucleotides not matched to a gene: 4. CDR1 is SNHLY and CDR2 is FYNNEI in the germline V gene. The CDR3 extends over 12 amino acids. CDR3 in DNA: TGTGCCAGCTTCGGGACAGCCTATGGCTACACCTTC. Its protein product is CASFGTAYGYTF.

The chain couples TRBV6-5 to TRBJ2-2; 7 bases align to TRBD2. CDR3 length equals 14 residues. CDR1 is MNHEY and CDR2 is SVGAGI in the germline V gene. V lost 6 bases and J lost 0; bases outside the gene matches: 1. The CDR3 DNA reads TGTGCCAGCAGGACTAGCTCGAACACCGGGGAGCTGTTTTTT. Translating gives CASRTSSNTGELFF.

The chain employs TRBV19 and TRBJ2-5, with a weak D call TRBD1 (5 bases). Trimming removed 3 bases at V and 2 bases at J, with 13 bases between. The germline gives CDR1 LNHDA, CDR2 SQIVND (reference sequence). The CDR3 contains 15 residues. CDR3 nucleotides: TGTGCCAGTAGTATTATGGCAGGGAAGCAAGAGACCCAGTACTTC. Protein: CASSIMAGKQETQYF.

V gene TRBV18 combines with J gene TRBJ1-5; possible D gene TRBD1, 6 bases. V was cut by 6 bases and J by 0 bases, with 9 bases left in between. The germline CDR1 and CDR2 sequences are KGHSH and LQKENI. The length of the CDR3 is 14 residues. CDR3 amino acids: CASSGTNSNQPQHF. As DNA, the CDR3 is TGTGCCAGCTCCGGGACAAATAGCAATCAGCCCCAGCATTTT.

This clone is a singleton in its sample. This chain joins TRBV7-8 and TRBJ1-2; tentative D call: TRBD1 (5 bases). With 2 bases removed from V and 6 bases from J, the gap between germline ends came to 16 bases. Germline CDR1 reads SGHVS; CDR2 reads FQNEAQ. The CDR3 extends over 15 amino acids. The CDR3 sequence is CASSLFPGLQDGYTF. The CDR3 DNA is TGTGCCAGCAGCTTATTCCCAGGGTTACAGGATGGCTACACCTTC.

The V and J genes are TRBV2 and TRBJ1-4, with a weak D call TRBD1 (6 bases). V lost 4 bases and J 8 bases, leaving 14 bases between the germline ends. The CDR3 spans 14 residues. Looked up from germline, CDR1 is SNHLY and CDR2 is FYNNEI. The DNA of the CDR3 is TGTGCCAGCAGTGCCAACAGGGAGTACGAAAAACTGTTTTTT. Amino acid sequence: CASSANREYEKLFF.

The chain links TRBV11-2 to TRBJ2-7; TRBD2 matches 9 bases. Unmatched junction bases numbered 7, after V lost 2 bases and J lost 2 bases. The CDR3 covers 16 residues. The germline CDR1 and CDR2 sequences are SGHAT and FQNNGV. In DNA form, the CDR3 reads TGTGCCAGCAGCTTAAGAACGCGGGGGGGAACCTACGAGCAGTACTTC. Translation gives CASSLRTRGGTYEQYF.

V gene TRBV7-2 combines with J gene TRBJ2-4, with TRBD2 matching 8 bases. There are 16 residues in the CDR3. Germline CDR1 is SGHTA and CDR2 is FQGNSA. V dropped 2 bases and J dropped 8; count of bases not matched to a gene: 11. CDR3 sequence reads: CASSLQLTGGFDIQYF. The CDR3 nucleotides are TGTGCCAGCAGCTTACAACTAACGGGGGGGTTTGACATTCAGTACTTC. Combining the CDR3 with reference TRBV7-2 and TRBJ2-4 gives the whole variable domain GAGVSQSPSNKVTEKGKDVELRCDPISGHTALYWYRQSLGQGLEFLIYFQGNSAPDKSGLPSDRFSAERTGGSVSTLTIQRTQQEDSAVYLCASSLQLTGGFDIQYFGAGTRLSVL.

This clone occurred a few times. The CDR3: CASSLGIRGTYEQYF. The DNA of the CDR3 is TGTGCCAGCAGCTTAGGGATAAGGGGGACCTACGAGCAGTACTTC. The gene calls are TRBV7-6 and TRBJ2-7, with D possibly being TRBD1 (6 bases). This CDR3 is built from 15 residues. Trimming stripped 1 base from V and 2 bases from J, with 12 bases between. Germline loops: CDR1 SGHVS, CDR2 FNYEAQ. Based on the CDR3 plus reference TRBV7-6 and TRBJ2-7, the full variable domain is GAGVSQSPRYKVTKRGQDVALRCDPISGHVSLYWYRQALGQGPEFLTYFNYEAQQDKSGLPNDRFSAERPEGSISTLTIQRTEQRDSAMYRCASSLGIRGTYEQYFGPGTRLTVT.

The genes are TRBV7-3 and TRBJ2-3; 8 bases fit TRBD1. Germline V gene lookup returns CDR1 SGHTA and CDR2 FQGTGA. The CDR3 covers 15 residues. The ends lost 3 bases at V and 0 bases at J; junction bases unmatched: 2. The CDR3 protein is CASSLDRASTDTQYF. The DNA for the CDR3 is TGTGCCAGCAGCTTGGACAGGGCTAGCACAGATACGCAGTATTTT.

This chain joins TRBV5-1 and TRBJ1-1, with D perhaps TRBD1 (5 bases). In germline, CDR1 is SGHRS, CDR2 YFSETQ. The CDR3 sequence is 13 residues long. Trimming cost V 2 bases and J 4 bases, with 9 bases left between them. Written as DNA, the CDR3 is TGCGCCAGCAGCTTCTCGGGGGGCACTGAAGCTTTCTTT. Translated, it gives CASSFSGGTEAFF.

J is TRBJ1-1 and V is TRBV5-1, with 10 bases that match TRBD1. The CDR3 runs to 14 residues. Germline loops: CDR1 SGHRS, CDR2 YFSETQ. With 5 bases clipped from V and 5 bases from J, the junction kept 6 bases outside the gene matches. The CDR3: CASRGTGQGTEAFF. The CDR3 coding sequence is TGCGCCAGCAGAGGAACGGGACAGGGGACTGAAGCTTTCTTT. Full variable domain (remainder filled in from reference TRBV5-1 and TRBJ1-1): KAGVTQTPRYLIKTRGQQVTLSCSPISGHRSVSWYQQTPGQGLQFLFEYFSETQRNKGNFPGRFSGRQFSNSRSEMNVSTLELGDSALYLCASRGTGQGTEAFFGQGTRLTVV.

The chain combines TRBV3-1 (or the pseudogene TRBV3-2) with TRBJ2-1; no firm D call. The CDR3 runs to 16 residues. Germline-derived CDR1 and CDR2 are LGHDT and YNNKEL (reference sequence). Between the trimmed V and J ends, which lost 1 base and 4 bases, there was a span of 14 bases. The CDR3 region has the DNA TGTGCCAGCAGCCAAGGGCCCCAAACATTTTACAATGAGCAGTTCTTC. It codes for CASSQGPQTFYNEQFF.

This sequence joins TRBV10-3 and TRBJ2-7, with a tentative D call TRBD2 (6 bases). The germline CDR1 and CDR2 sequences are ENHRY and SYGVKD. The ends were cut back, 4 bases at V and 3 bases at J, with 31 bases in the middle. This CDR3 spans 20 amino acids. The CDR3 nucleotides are TGTGCCATCAGTGGAGGACTACTCCTACCCAAGGTTGGTGGGGACTACGAGCAGTACTTC. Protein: CAISGGLLLPKVGGDYEQYF.

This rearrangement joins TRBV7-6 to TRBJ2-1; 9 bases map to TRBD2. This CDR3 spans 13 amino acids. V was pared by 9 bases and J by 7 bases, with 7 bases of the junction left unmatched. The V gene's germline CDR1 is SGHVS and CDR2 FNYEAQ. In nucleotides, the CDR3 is TGTGCCAGTGGGCCTAGCGGGATGAATGAGCAGTTCTTC. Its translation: CASGPSGMNEQFF.

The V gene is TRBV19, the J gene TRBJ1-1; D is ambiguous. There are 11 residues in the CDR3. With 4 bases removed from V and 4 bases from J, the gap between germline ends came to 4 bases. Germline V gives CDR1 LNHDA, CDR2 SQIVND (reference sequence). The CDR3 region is CASSTSTEAFF. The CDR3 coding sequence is TGTGCCAGTAGTACTAGCACTGAAGCTTTCTTT.

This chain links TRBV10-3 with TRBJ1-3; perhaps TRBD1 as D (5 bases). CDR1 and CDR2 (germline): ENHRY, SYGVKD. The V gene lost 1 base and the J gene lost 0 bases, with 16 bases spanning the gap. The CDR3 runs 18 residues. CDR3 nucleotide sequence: TGTGCCATCAGTGAGTTTAAGTTTCGGGGGAGCTCTGGAAACACCATATATTTT. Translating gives CAISEFKFRGSSGNTIYF.

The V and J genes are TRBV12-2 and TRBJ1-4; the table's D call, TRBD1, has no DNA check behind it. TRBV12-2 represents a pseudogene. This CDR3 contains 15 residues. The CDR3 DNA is TGTGCAAGTCGCTTAGAAACAGGGGGCTGGGAAAAACTGTTTTTT. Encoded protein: CASRLETGGWEKLFF.

The CDR3 DNA is TGTGCCAGCAGCTTACGCGAGAGGCCCCCCTACAATGAGCAGTTCTTC. Translation gives CASSLRERPPYNEQFF. This rearrangement joins TRBV7-9 to TRBJ2-1; D gene unclear. Trimming cost V 2 bases and J 2 bases, with 13 bases left between them. From germline, CDR1 is SEHNR and CDR2 FQNEAQ (reference sequence). CDR3 length: 16 residues.

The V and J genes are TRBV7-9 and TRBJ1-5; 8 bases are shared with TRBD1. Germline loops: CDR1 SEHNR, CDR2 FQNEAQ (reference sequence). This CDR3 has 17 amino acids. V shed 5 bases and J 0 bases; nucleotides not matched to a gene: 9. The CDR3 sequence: CASSPGTGTNSNQPQHF. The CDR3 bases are TGTGCCAGCAGCCCCGGGACAGGAACTAATAGCAATCAGCCCCAGCATTTT.

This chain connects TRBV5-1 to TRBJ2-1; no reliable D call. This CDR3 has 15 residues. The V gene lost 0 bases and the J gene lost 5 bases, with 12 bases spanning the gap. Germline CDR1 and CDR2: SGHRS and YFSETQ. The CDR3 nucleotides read TGCGCCAGCAGCTTGGTATCAGGATGGGACAATGAGCAGTTCTTC. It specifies CASSLVSGWDNEQFF.

CDR3 nucleotides: TGTGCCAGCAGCTTGTTCAGGGGGCGCGGTGGAGAGACCCAGTACTTC. This sequence encodes CASSLFRGRGGETQYF. The chain joins TRBV5-5 to TRBJ2-5; 8 bases are shared with TRBD1. Germline assignment: CDR1 SGHKS and CDR2 YYEKEE (reference sequence). This CDR3 has 16 amino acids. With V trimmed by 1 base and J by 4 bases, 9 bases remained unmatched.

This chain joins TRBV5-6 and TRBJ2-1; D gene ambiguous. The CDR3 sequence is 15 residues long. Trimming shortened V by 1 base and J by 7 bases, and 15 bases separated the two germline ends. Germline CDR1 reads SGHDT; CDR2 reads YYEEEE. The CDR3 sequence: CASSLPTLSSNEQFF. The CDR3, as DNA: TGTGCCAGCAGCTTGCCTACCTTGTCGTCAAATGAGCAGTTCTTC.

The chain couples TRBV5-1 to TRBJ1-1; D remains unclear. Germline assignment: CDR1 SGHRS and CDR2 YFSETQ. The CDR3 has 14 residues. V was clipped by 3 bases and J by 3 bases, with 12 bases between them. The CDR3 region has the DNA TGCGCCAGCAGCTCGGGTCGGAGTTACACTGAAGCTTTCTTT. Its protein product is CASSSGRSYTEAFF.

The CDR3 sequence: CASSLSWAGGFVTDTQYF. The CDR3 DNA reads as TGTGCCAGCAGCCTAAGTTGGGCAGGGGGCTTTGTGACAGATACGCAGTATTTT. The chain has TRBV7-2 and TRBJ2-3, with 8 bases fitting TRBD1. This CDR3 has 18 residues. V shed 5 bases, J shed 3 bases, and the junction held 16 bases outside the gene matches. Per the germline V gene, CDR1 is SGHTA and CDR2 is FQGNSA.